The 25 T cell receptor beta chains below all came from one sample that was sequenced in a study of PD-L1 blockade in urothelial cancer listed by TCRdb under 2017. What the time point label conveys for this sample: pretreatment peripheral blood. Library prep was done by the immunoSEQ multiplex PCR assay. TCRdb carries this immuneACCESS record with in-frame sequences only. Its versions omit some clonotypes, under half of them owing to an unresolved V gene in the studies checked, with the rest unexplained. This sample gives tens of thousands of clones in total; 84% of them show up just once. The ten top clones hold more than 2% of the sample. Sequences were derived from PBMCs, sampled around atezolizumab (anti-PD-L1) treatment. Every receptor here comes from a man between 60 and 75 years old with urothelial cancer.

V usage is TRBV19 and J usage is TRBJ1-5; D gene uncertain. CDR3 length: 15 residues. Germline CDR1 LNHDA, CDR2 SQIVND (reference sequence). The V and J ends lost 7 bases and 0 bases respectively, with 13 bases between them. CDR3 sequence: CASITSGVSNQPQHF. The CDR3 DNA reads as TGTGCCAGTATCACGAGCGGGGTTAGCAATCAGCCCCAGCATTTT.

V and J are TRBV19 and TRBJ2-7; 7 bases map to TRBD1. The CDR3 has 14 residues. V lost 1 base and J lost 3; bases outside the gene matches: 3. Germline lookup yields CDR1 LNHDA and CDR2 SQIVND (reference sequence). CDR3 residues: CASSIGGTVYEQYF. The DNA for the CDR3 is TGTGCCAGTAGTATAGGGGGGACAGTCTACGAGCAGTACTTC.

In this sample, this clone turned up a few times. V usage is TRBV4-1 and J usage is TRBJ1-5, with 9 nucleotides matching TRBD1. CDR3 length: 17 residues. V lost 1 base, J lost 7 bases, and 11 bases stayed unmatched. Germline CDR1 and CDR2: MGHRA and YSYEKL. The CDR3 sequence is CASSQALNRGLGQPQHF. The CDR3 nucleotides read TGCGCCAGCAGCCAAGCCTTGAACAGGGGGCTAGGGCAGCCCCAGCATTTT.

The chain links TRBV10-2 to TRBJ2-3; weak D call: TRBD2 (5 bases). The V gene's germline CDR1 is WSHSY and CDR2 SAAADI. This CDR3 is built from 13 residues. V lost 4 bases and J lost 0, with 5 bases in between. CDR3 loop: CASSASSTDTQYF. In DNA, the CDR3 is TGCGCCAGCAGTGCTAGCAGCACAGATACGCAGTATTTT.

V is TRBV6-6 and J is TRBJ1-6; TRBD1 matches 10 bases. The CDR3 has 16 residues. CDR1 is MNHNY, CDR2 SVGAGI, per germline (reference sequence). J lost 8 bases, V lost 0 bases, and 4 bases had no gene match. The CDR3 DNA reads TGTGCCAGCAGTTACTCGGGACAGGGGACTGATTCACCCCTCCACTTT. It yields the protein CASSYSGQGTDSPLHF.

V and J are TRBV6-5 and TRBJ2-2; tentatively, D is TRBD2 (5 bases). Trimming removed 6 bases from V and 2 bases from J, with 10 bases in between. The CDR3 loop spans 14 amino acids. From germline, CDR1 is MNHEY and CDR2 SVGAGI. This CDR3 reads CASSRTRNTGELFF. CDR3 DNA: TGTGCCAGCAGCCGGACTCGCAACACCGGGGAGCTGTTTTTT.

This chain connects TRBV10-3 to TRBJ2-5; TRBD1 aligns across 9 bases. Looked up from germline, CDR1 is ENHRY and CDR2 is SYGVKD. J was trimmed by 2 bases and V by 6 bases; bases with no gene match: 4. The CDR3 is 14 residues long. CDR3 sequence: CAIRTDRGQETQYF. In nucleotides, the CDR3 is TGTGCCATCAGAACCGACAGGGGGCAAGAGACCCAGTACTTC.

A single count supports this clone. The J gene is TRBJ2-7, the V gene TRBV15; D might be TRBD1 (5 bases). Germline CDR1 LNHNV, CDR2 YYDKDF (reference sequence). The germline V and J ends were trimmed by 1 base and 0 bases, with 10 bases remaining between them. The length of the CDR3 is 15 residues. The CDR3 nucleotides are TGTGCCACCAGCAGAGGGGGCAGCTTCTCCTACGAGCAGTACTTC. Translation gives CATSRGGSFSYEQYF.

The chain has TRBV5-8 and TRBJ2-2; a weak D match, TRBD1 (5 bases). This CDR3 contains 15 residues. Germline-derived CDR1 and CDR2 are SGHTS and YDEGEE. V lost 4 bases and J 0 bases, leaving 10 bases between the germline ends. Here the CDR3 DNA reads TGTGCCAGCAGCCCGGACATAGCGAACACCGGGGAGCTGTTTTTT. It is translated as CASSPDIANTGELFF.

The chain combines TRBV7-9 with TRBJ2-7; perhaps TRBD2 as D (6 bases). CDR1 SEHNR and CDR2 FQNEAQ come from the germline V gene (reference sequence). The V and J ends lost 5 bases and 5 bases respectively, with 19 bases between them. This CDR3 is built from 15 residues. CDR3 sequence reads: CASSPSAAGRNEQYF. In DNA form, the CDR3 reads TGTGCCAGCAGCCCCTCGGCGGCAGGGAGGAACGAGCAGTACTTC.

The V and J genes are TRBV5-6 and TRBJ2-7; 8 nucleotides align to TRBD2. This CDR3 comprises 15 residues. V gave up 3 bases and J gave up 3 bases; unmatched junction bases: 8. Germline CDR1 reads SGHDT; CDR2 reads YYEEEE. The CDR3 loop is CASSSILGGGYEQYF. The CDR3 DNA reads as TGTGCCAGCAGCTCCATTCTCGGGGGGGGCTACGAGCAGTACTTC.

The rearrangement uses TRBV7-2 and TRBJ1-5; tentatively, D is TRBD1 (6 bases). The CDR3 has 15 amino acids. The germline V and J ends were trimmed by 1 base and 4 bases, with 11 bases remaining between them. Germline CDR1 and CDR2: SGHTA and FQGNSA. CDR3: CASSLGQGQNQPQHF. The CDR3 nucleotides are TGTGCCAGCAGCTTAGGCCAGGGGCAAAATCAGCCCCAGCATTTT.

V usage is TRBV5-1 and J usage is TRBJ2-1, with D perhaps TRBD1 (7 bases). The CDR3 has 16 amino acids. The ends were cut back, 7 bases at V and 7 bases at J, with 24 bases in the middle. Germline V CDR1 and CDR2: SGHRS, YFSETQ. Here the CDR3 DNA reads TGCGCCAGCCAGGCAGGGGGAGGAATCAATCCGAATGAGCAGTTCTTC. Its protein product is CASQAGGGINPNEQFF.

The chain couples TRBV7-2 to TRBJ2-3, with 9 bases matching TRBD2. V gave up 7 bases and J gave up 3 bases; unmatched junction bases: 8. Germline V gene lookup returns CDR1 SGHTA and CDR2 FQGNSA. The CDR3 has 15 residues. DNA of the CDR3: TGTGCCAGCAAGAAAGCGGGAGGAAGGACAGATACGCAGTATTTT. Protein: CASKKAGGRTDTQYF.

The chain carries TRBV13 and TRBJ2-3, with TRBD2 as a possible D gene (6 bases). The V gene lost 2 bases and the J gene lost 6 bases, with 12 bases spanning the gap. Germline V gives CDR1 PRHDT, CDR2 FYEKMQ (reference sequence). This CDR3 region has 14 residues. The CDR3 DNA reads TGTGCCAGCAGCTTATGGGCAGGAGGGGATACGCAGTATTTT. It encodes CASSLWAGGDTQYF.

V usage is TRBV29-1 and J usage is TRBJ2-6; no definite D call. The V gene's germline CDR1 is SQVTM and CDR2 ANQGSEA. Between the trimmed V and J ends, which lost 5 bases and 0 bases, there was a span of 8 bases. The CDR3 runs 14 residues. Here the CDR3 DNA reads TGCAGCGTTCAACAGACCTCTGGGGCCAACGTCCTGACTTTC. It specifies CSVQQTSGANVLTF.

The rearrangement uses TRBV27 and TRBJ1-5; D uncertain. Trimming cost V 3 bases and J 0 bases, with 6 bases left between them. Germline V CDR1 and CDR2: MNHEY, SMNVEV (reference sequence). The CDR3 contains 14 residues. The CDR3 nucleotides are TGTGCCAGCAGTTTGAGAGATAGCAATCAGCCCCAGCATTTT. Protein product: CASSLRDSNQPQHF.

The chain joins TRBV6-5 to TRBJ2-5; D uncertain. Germline V lookup: CDR1 MNHEY, CDR2 SVGAGI. V was clipped by 0 bases and J by 7 bases, with 15 bases between them. The CDR3 covers 15 residues. The CDR3 loop is CASSYSNSASGTQYF. The CDR3 nucleotides read TGTGCCAGCAGTTACTCGAATTCAGCATCGGGGACCCAGTACTTC.

V and J are TRBV10-3 and TRBJ1-5; tentative D call: TRBD1 (5 bases). Per the germline V gene, CDR1 is ENHRY and CDR2 is SYGVKD. The CDR3 runs to 16 residues. Trimming stripped 11 bases from V and 0 bases from J, with 20 bases between. CDR3 region: CAASPRQGDSNQPQHF. In DNA form, the CDR3 reads TGTGCCGCCAGCCCGCGGCAGGGTGATAGCAATCAGCCCCAGCATTTT.

A note on this clone: At the DNA level, this CDR3 is encoded by other sequences in the same sample as well. The chain uses TRBV5-1 and TRBJ2-3; 9 bases align to TRBD2. CDR3 length: 14 amino acids. V shed 5 bases and J 1 base; nucleotides not matched to a gene: 2. Germline V CDR1 and CDR2: SGHRS, YFSETQ. The CDR3 DNA reads as TGCGCCAGCAGTCGACTAGCGGGCACAGATACGCAGTATTTT. It encodes CASSRLAGTDTQYF.

Only one count was recorded for this clone. This chain connects TRBV7-6 to TRBJ2-5, with 8 bases matching TRBD2. Trimming at V came to 2 bases and at J to 4 bases, leaving 0 bases not matched to a gene. CDR3 length equals 13 residues. Germline V gene data show CDR1 as SGHVS and CDR2 as FNYEAQ. The CDR3 region has the DNA TGTGCCAGCAGCTTAACTAGCGGAGAGACCCAGTACTTC. It translates to CASSLTSGETQYF.

For this clone: The junction does not match germline at one end; this may be a read error. The chain uses TRBV4-3 and TRBJ2-2, with 11 nucleotides matching TRBD2. The CDR3 is made up of 16 amino acids. Germline V gives CDR1 LGHNA, CDR2 YSLEER. In DNA, the CDR3 is TGCGCCAGCTGGAGGTCTAGCGGGAGGTCGCACCGGGGAGCTGTTTTT. It codes for CASWRSSGRSHRGAVF.

The V and J genes are TRBV15 and TRBJ2-5, with D uncertain. This CDR3 contains 14 residues. The ends were cut back, 0 bases at V and 4 bases at J, with 9 bases in the middle. Germline assignment: CDR1 LNHNV and CDR2 YYDKDF (reference sequence). CDR3 amino acids: CATSRDRSVETQYF. The CDR3 DNA sequence: TGTGCCACCAGCAGAGATCGGAGTGTAGAGACCCAGTACTTC.

The chain recombines TRBV5-1 with TRBJ1-3; D is possibly TRBD1 (6 bases). Germline V gene sequence: CDR1 SGHRS, CDR2 YFSETQ. This CDR3 spans 16 amino acids. Deletions cut 3 bases from V and 2 bases from J, with 15 bases between. The CDR3 spells CASSSTGWGTGNTIYF. The CDR3 nucleotides read TGCGCCAGCAGCTCGACAGGCTGGGGTACTGGAAACACCATATATTTT.

The rearrangement joins TRBV28 to TRBJ2-7; 7 bases line up with TRBD1. This CDR3 contains 13 residues. In germline, CDR1 is MDHEN, CDR2 SYDVKM. J lost 4 bases, V lost 6 bases, and 6 bases had no gene match. This CDR3 is CASRPQGIYEQYF. The DNA of the CDR3 is TGTGCCAGCAGGCCACAGGGGATTTACGAGCAGTACTTC.